Below, 5 T cell receptor beta chains from the same sample are listed, as sequenced in a study of T cell repertoires in aging, cancer and after chemotherapy. TRB rearrangements spanning V, D and J were amplified using mixed TRB-A/B primers. MiXCR was run by TCRdb on the multiplex PCR reads, yielding one entry per CDR3 protein. The repertoire consists of more than 10,000 distinct CDR3 sequences, with approximately 29% occurring once and the leading ten covering 19%. Peripheral blood genomic DNA, not sorted cells or RNA, was the template. The sequencing sample was made of blood. Receptors originate from a human donor in good health. The donor label of this sample is uncertain.

This clonotype appeared a few times. The chain joins TRBV6-2 or TRBV6-3 to TRBJ2-7; 7 positions agree with TRBD1. This CDR3 is built from 14 residues. V dropped 7 bases and J dropped 4; count of bases not matched to a gene: 10. Germline V CDR1 and CDR2: MNHEY, SVGEGT. The CDR3 sequence is CASTKTGTGYEQYF. CDR3 DNA sequence: TGTGCCAGCACCAAGACAGGGACGGGTTACGAGCAGTACTTC.

V gene TRBV15 combines with J gene TRBJ2-3; TRBD2 aligns across 13 bases. CDR1 and CDR2 (germline): LNHNV, YYDKDF (reference sequence). This CDR3 has 19 amino acids. V was clipped by 2 bases and J by 3 bases; unmatched bases: 11. CDR3 sequence: CATSRPTSGRALSTDTQYF. The DNA for the CDR3 is TGTGCCACCAGCAGACCAACTAGCGGGAGGGCCCTCAGTACAGATACGCAGTATTTT.

The chain couples TRBV6-5 to TRBJ2-6; maybe TRBD1 (5 bases). Germline CDR1 MNHEY, CDR2 SVGAGI. This CDR3 region has 18 residues. Trimming left V 3 bases short and J 0 bases short, with 15 bases between. CDR3 in DNA: TGTGCCAGCAGTTATCACAGGTACCCAGCCTCTGGGGCCAACGTCCTGACTTTC. Residues: CASSYHRYPASGANVLTF.

This clonotype was seen only a few times. This chain uses TRBV5-4 with TRBJ2-5; D perhaps matches TRBD1 (6 bases). Trimming took 0 bases from V and 4 from J, leaving 19 bases between them. The V gene's germline CDR1 is SGHNT and CDR2 YYREEE (reference sequence). The CDR3 extends over 17 amino acids. The CDR3 is CASSLGDITGIGETQYF. DNA of the CDR3: TGTGCCAGCAGCTTGGGGGACATTACAGGGATTGGAGAGACCCAGTACTTC.

Remarks on this clonotype: A much larger clone is a single base away; this may be a read error. The chain uses TRBV29-1 and TRBJ1-5, with D possibly being TRBD1 (6 bases). The CDR3 extends over 17 amino acids. Per germline, CDR1 SQVTM and CDR2 ANQGSEA. For the CDR3, the DNA is TGCAGGGCGGGACAAAAAAAGACAGCGAATAGCAATCAGCCCCAGCATTTT. Amino acids: CRAGQKKTANSNQPQHF.